The rows below give T cell receptor beta chains drawn from one sample of a study of Ad26.COV2.S vaccination and SARS-CoV-2 variants. The assay was immunoSEQ multiplex PCR, and TCRdb's table has in-frame clones only and misses some. The table lists about 400,000 clones, approximately 90% of them singletons. The starting material was peripheral blood, obtained in a trial of Ad26.COV2.S vaccine versus placebo. The origin of the receptors is a person aged 18-65 years who received the Ad26.COV2.S COVID-19 vaccine or a placebo. The CDR3 runs from the conserved cysteine through the conserved F or W. The D gene is left open where the match is weak. Size tells how often a clone was seen (once, few, many) or the class of an expanded clone, and some rows leave it out.

j_call: TRBJ2-5
clone_size: .
v_call: TRBV6-5
d_call: .
cdr3_nt: TGTGCCAGCCTCGGAGAGGGACGGTACCAAGAGACCCAGTACTTC
cdr3_aa: CASLGEGRYQETQYF

j_call: TRBJ2-6
clone_size: .
v_call: TRBV15
d_call: TRBD1
cdr3_nt: TGTGCCACCAGCAGGGGGACAGCCTCTGGGGCCAACGTCCTGACTTTC
cdr3_aa: CATSRGTASGANVLTF

j_call: TRBJ2-5
clone_size: once
v_call: TRBV6-5
d_call: .
cdr3_nt: TGTGCCAGCAGACAGCTATTCCAAGAGACCCAGTACTTC
cdr3_aa: CASRQLFQETQYF

j_call: TRBJ1-1
clone_size: .
v_call: TRBV18
d_call: .
cdr3_nt: TGTGCCAGCTCGCCTACAGGGTGGGGCACTGAAGCTTTCTTT
cdr3_aa: CASSPTGWGTEAFF

j_call: TRBJ2-1
clone_size: once
v_call: TRBV3-1/TRBV3-2
d_call: .
cdr3_nt: TGTGCCAGCAGCCAAGAGGCCCGGAACAATGAGCAGTTCTTC
cdr3_aa: CASSQEARNNEQFF

j_call: TRBJ2-3
clone_size: .
v_call: TRBV5-5
d_call: .
cdr3_nt: TGTGCCAGCAGCCCCCTCATTAGCAGGGTAACAGATACGCAGTATTTT
cdr3_aa: CASSPLISRVTDTQYF

j_call: TRBJ1-1
clone_size: .
v_call: TRBV30
d_call: TRBD1
cdr3_nt: TGTGCCTGGAGTGCCCAGTCCCGGGACAGGGTCGAAGCTTTCTTT
cdr3_aa: CAWSAQSRDRVEAFF

j_call: TRBJ1-6
clone_size: .
v_call: TRBV6-5
d_call: TRBD1
cdr3_nt: TGTGCCAGCAGTTACTCCCTGACAGGGGGCAATTCACCCCTCCACTTT
cdr3_aa: CASSYSLTGGNSPLHF

j_call: TRBJ1-5
clone_size: .
v_call: TRBV19
d_call: TRBD1
cdr3_nt: TGTGCCAGTAGCCTGGACAGGGCCCAGCCCCAGCATTTT
cdr3_aa: CASSLDRAQPQHF

j_call: TRBJ1-2
clone_size: once
v_call: TRBV6-1
d_call: TRBD1
cdr3_nt: TGTGCCAGCAGCGAAGTCCTGGACAGGCGGCACTATGGCTACACCTTC
cdr3_aa: CASSEVLDRRHYGYTF

j_call: TRBJ2-3
clone_size: .
v_call: TRBV9
d_call: TRBD2
cdr3_nt: TGTGCCAGCAGCGCCACCTTTAAAGCGGGAGTTGAGGCAGATACGCAGTATTTT
cdr3_aa: CASSATFKAGVEADTQYF

j_call: TRBJ2-5
clone_size: .
v_call: TRBV5-5
d_call: TRBD1
cdr3_nt: TGTGCCAGCAGCTTACATGGGGACAGGGAGGGAGAGACCCAGTACTTC
cdr3_aa: CASSLHGDREGETQYF

j_call: TRBJ2-5
clone_size: .
v_call: TRBV7-7
d_call: TRBD2
cdr3_nt: TGTGCCAGCAGCTCGGGACTAGCGGGACGGGAGACCCAGTACTTC
cdr3_aa: CASSSGLAGRETQYF

j_call: TRBJ2-3
clone_size: .
v_call: TRBV19
d_call: TRBD1
cdr3_nt: TGTGCCAGTCGCCGGGACAGGGCGACAGATACGCAGTATTTT
cdr3_aa: CASRRDRATDTQYF

j_call: TRBJ1-2
clone_size: few
v_call: TRBV28
d_call: .
cdr3_nt: TGTGCCAGCAGTTTAAGGTGGTCCAGGGCCGACGACCCGGCGGATGGCTACACCTTC
cdr3_aa: CASSLRWSRADDPADGYTF

j_call: TRBJ2-7
clone_size: .
v_call: TRBV5-4
d_call: .
cdr3_nt: TGTGCCAGCAGCTTGGCCGGAGTCGGCGAGCAGTACTTC
cdr3_aa: CASSLAGVGEQYF

j_call: TRBJ2-5
clone_size: .
v_call: TRBV27
d_call: .
cdr3_nt: TGTGCCAGCTCTAGACTGCGGGAAGAGACCCAGTACTTC
cdr3_aa: CASSRLREETQYF

j_call: TRBJ2-1
clone_size: .
v_call: TRBV12-3/TRBV12-4
d_call: .
cdr3_nt: TGTGCCAGCAGCTCTCCGGGACACCCGGGGCCGTTCTTC
cdr3_aa: CASSSPGHPGPFF

j_call: TRBJ1-2
clone_size: .
v_call: TRBV18
d_call: .
cdr3_nt: TGTGCCAGCTCACCACAAGGGGTTTTCGGCTATGGCTACACCTTC
cdr3_aa: CASSPQGVFGYGYTF

j_call: TRBJ2-2
clone_size: .
v_call: TRBV28
d_call: TRBD2
cdr3_nt: TGTGCCAGCAGTTTCCCCGGCGGGGGGGGCACCGGGGAGCTGTTTTTT
cdr3_aa: CASSFPGGGGTGELFF

j_call: TRBJ1-5
clone_size: .
v_call: TRBV3-1/TRBV3-2
d_call: TRBD1
cdr3_nt: TGTGCCAGCAGCGCACAGGGGGCGCAGCCCCAGCATTTT
cdr3_aa: CASSAQGAQPQHF

j_call: TRBJ1-2
clone_size: once
v_call: TRBV5-1
d_call: TRBD1
cdr3_nt: TGCGCCAGCAGCTTCGTCCAGGGGGCTGGCTACACCTTC
cdr3_aa: CASSFVQGAGYTF

j_call: TRBJ2-3
clone_size: once
v_call: TRBV7-8
d_call: .
cdr3_nt: TGTGCCAGCAGCCTCCTTGGGGAGATTGCAGATACGCAGTATTTT
cdr3_aa: CASSLLGEIADTQYF

j_call: TRBJ2-2
clone_size: .
v_call: TRBV28
d_call: .
cdr3_nt: TGTGCCAGCAGTAGCGGTGCCGGCACCGGGGAGCTGTTTTTT
cdr3_aa: CASSSGAGTGELFF

j_call: TRBJ1-6
clone_size: .
v_call: TRBV3-1/TRBV3-2
d_call: .
cdr3_nt: TGTGCCAGCAGCCAAGTTTCGAATTCACCCCTCCACTTT
cdr3_aa: CASSQVSNSPLHF

j_call: TRBJ2-1
clone_size: .
v_call: TRBV7-2
d_call: TRBD2
cdr3_nt: TGTGCCAGCAGCTTCCCAGGGACTAGCGGTGACTCCTACAATGAGCAGTTCTTC
cdr3_aa: CASSFPGTSGDSYNEQFF